Listed below are T cell receptor beta chains from one sample, sequenced in a study of blood T cell repertoires in COVID-19. Sequencing was performed with immunoSEQ multiplex PCR; in TCRdb, only in-frame clones are kept and a portion is missing. The sample records 110,000 or so clones, about 85% being singletons. The sample comprised peripheral blood. These receptors all stem from a middle-aged man with acute or convalescent COVID-19. The CDR3 runs from the conserved cysteine through the conserved F or W. The order of the fields is CDR3 DNA, CDR3 protein, D gene, J gene, clone size, V gene, CDR3 length. A D gene is named only where the DNA matches it firmly. Rows give clone size only sometimes, using once, few, many, or a class for an expanded clone.

cdr3_nt: TGTGCCAGCAGCGAGGGGGACAGAATAAAGTTTTCCTCTGGAAACACCATATATTTT
cdr3_aa: CASSEGDRIKFSSGNTIYF
d_call: TRBD1
j_call: TRBJ1-3
clone_size: -
v_call: TRBV9
cdr3_length: 19

cdr3_nt: TGTGCCAGCAGCTTAGGTCCACAGAACACTGAAGCTTTCTTT
cdr3_aa: CASSLGPQNTEAFF
d_call: -
j_call: TRBJ1-1
clone_size: -
v_call: TRBV7-2
cdr3_length: 14

cdr3_nt: TGTGCCAGTAGTCTCCCCGTGACAGGGGGTGCCTATAGCAATCAGCCCCAGCATTTT
cdr3_aa: CASSLPVTGGAYSNQPQHF
d_call: TRBD1
j_call: TRBJ1-5
clone_size: -
v_call: TRBV19
cdr3_length: 19

cdr3_nt: TGTGCCACCAGCAGAGATCAGCGGGGGGGCCGTTTGAGGGAGACCCAGTACTTC
cdr3_aa: CATSRDQRGGRLRETQYF
d_call: TRBD2
j_call: TRBJ2-5
clone_size: -
v_call: TRBV15
cdr3_length: 18

cdr3_nt: TGCGCCAGCAGCCAAGTCACAGGGGGTCGGTACGAGCAGTACTTC
cdr3_aa: CASSQVTGGRYEQYF
d_call: TRBD1
j_call: TRBJ2-7
clone_size: few
v_call: TRBV4-1
cdr3_length: 15

cdr3_nt: TGTGCCAGCAGTTACTCCTACAGGTCGAACACCGGGGAGCTGTTTTTT
cdr3_aa: CASSYSYRSNTGELFF
d_call: -
j_call: TRBJ2-2
clone_size: once
v_call: TRBV6-5
cdr3_length: 16

cdr3_nt: TGTGCCAGCAGAAGAACCCGGGACAGGGGATACGAGCAGTACTTC
cdr3_aa: CASRRTRDRGYEQYF
d_call: TRBD1
j_call: TRBJ2-7
clone_size: -
v_call: TRBV6-5
cdr3_length: 15

cdr3_nt: TGTGCCAGCAGCTTGGAGGACAGGATCCGGTACTTC
cdr3_aa: CASSLEDRIRYF
d_call: TRBD1
j_call: TRBJ2-4
clone_size: -
v_call: TRBV5-5
cdr3_length: 12

cdr3_nt: TGTGCCAGTAGTACCCCTAGAGACTACAATGAGCAGTTCTTC
cdr3_aa: CASSTPRDYNEQFF
d_call: -
j_call: TRBJ2-1
clone_size: -
v_call: TRBV19
cdr3_length: 14

cdr3_nt: TGCGCCAGCAGCCAAGATCCGGGAGGAGGCTACGAGCAGTACTTC
cdr3_aa: CASSQDPGGGYEQYF
d_call: TRBD2
j_call: TRBJ2-7
clone_size: -
v_call: TRBV4-1
cdr3_length: 15